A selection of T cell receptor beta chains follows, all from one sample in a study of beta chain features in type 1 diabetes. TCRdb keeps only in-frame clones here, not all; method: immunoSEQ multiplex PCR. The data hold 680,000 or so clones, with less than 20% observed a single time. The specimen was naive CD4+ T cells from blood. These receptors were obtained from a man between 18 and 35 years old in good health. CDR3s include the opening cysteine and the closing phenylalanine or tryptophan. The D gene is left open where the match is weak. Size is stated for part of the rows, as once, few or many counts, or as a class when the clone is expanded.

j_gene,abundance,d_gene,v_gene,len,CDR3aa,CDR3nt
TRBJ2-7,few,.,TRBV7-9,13,CASSRPGKSEQYF,TGTGCCAGCAGCCGTCCAGGAAAGTCCGAGCAGTACTTC
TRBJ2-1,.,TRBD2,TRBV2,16,CASSRPGTSNDNEQFF,TGTGCCAGCAGCCGTCCAGGGACTAGCAACGACAATGAGCAGTTCTTC
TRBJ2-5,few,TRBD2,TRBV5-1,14,CASSPTSGRETQYF,TGCGCCAGCAGCCCGACTAGCGGGAGAGAGACCCAGTACTTC
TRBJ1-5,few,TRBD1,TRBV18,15,CASSPGTVSNQPQHF,TGTGCCAGCTCACCTGGGACAGTCAGCAATCAGCCCCAGCATTTT
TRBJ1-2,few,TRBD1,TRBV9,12,CASSVRGQAVTF,TGTGCCAGCAGCGTCCGTGGACAGGCGGTAACCTTC
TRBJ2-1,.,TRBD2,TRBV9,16,CASSVRLAGMNNEQFF,TGTGCCAGCAGCGTGCGACTAGCGGGAATGAATAATGAGCAGTTCTTC
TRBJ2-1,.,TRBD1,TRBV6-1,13,CASRGTGRNEQFF,TGTGCCAGCAGGGGGACAGGGCGGAATGAGCAGTTCTTC
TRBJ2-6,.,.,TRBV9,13,CASSVGGANVLTF,TGTGCCAGCAGCGTAGGAGGGGCCAACGTCCTGACTTTC
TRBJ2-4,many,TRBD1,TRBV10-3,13,CAISGTGKNIQYF,TGTGCCATCAGCGGGACAGGGAAAAACATTCAGTACTTC
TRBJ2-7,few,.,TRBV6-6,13,CASSYGMAYEQYF,TGTGCCAGCAGTTATGGCATGGCCTACGAGCAGTACTTC
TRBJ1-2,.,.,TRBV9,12,CASSGGREGYTF,TGTGCCAGCAGCGGTGGGCGGGAAGGCTACACCTTC
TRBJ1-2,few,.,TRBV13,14,CASNSKAGNYGYTF,TGTGCCAGCAACTCGAAAGCCGGCAACTATGGCTACACCTTC
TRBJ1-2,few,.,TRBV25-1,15,CASSDGGTSNYGYTF,TGTGCCAGCAGTGATGGGGGCACTTCGAACTATGGCTACACCTTC
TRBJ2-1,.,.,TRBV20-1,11,CSARRYNEQFF,TGCAGTGCTAGGCGGTACAATGAGCAGTTCTTC
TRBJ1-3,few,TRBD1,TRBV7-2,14,CASSKATGGNTIYF,TGTGCCAGCAGCAAAGCGACAGGGGGAAACACCATATATTTT
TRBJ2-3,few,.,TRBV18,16,CASSPLILGDTDTQYF,TGTGCCAGCTCACCTTTGATTTTGGGTGACACAGATACGCAGTATTTT
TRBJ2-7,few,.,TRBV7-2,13,CASSPTGLYEQYF,TGTGCCAGCAGCCCGACAGGTTTGTACGAGCAGTACTTC
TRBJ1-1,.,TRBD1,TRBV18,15,CASSPGQGRGTEAFF,TGTGCCAGCTCACCGGGACAGGGGAGGGGGACTGAAGCTTTCTTT
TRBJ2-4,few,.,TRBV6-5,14,CASSYTEAKNIQYF,TGTGCCAGCAGTTACACGGAAGCCAAAAACATTCAGTACTTC
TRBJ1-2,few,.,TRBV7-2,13,CASRLQANYGYTF,TGTGCCAGCAGGCTACAGGCTAACTATGGCTACACCTTC
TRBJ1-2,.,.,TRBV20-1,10,CSARGNGYTF,TGCAGTGCCCGAGGAAATGGCTACACCTTC
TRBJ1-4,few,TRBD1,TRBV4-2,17,CASSHTPKLGGNPKLFF,TGTGCCAGCAGCCACACCCCCAAATTAGGGGGCAATCCGAAACTGTTTTTT
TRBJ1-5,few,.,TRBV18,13,CASSPLEGSPQHF,TGTGCCAGCTCACCATTAGAAGGGTCGCCCCAGCATTTT
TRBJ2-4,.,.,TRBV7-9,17,CASSLPRTGEDKNIQYF,TGTGCCAGCAGCTTACCCCGGACTGGGGAGGACAAAAACATTCAGTACTTC
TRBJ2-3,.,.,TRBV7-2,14,CASSFPRGSDTQYF,TGTGCCAGCAGCTTCCCCAGGGGTTCCGATACGCAGTATTTT
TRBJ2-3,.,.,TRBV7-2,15,CASSPRGAGTDTQYF,TGTGCCAGCAGCCCCCGGGGGGCCGGGACAGATACGCAGTATTTT
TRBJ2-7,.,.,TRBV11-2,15,CASSLQQGDTYEQYF,TGTGCCAGCAGCTTACAGCAGGGCGACACCTACGAGCAGTACTTC
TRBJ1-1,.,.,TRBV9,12,CASSRGNTEAFF,TGTGCCAGCAGCCGCGGGAACACTGAAGCTTTCTTT
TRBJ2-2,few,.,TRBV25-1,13,CASRRGNTGELFF,TGTGCCAGCAGACGGGGGAACACCGGGGAGCTGTTTTTT
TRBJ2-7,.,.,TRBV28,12,CASSQGRYGQYF,TGTGCCAGCAGCCAGGGGCGGTATGGGCAGTACTTC